This TCR beta chain appears in the sequencing data of a study of T cell repertoires in cytomegalovirus infection. Study-wide points: Across the ex vivo response, the dominant clonotypes were HLA-C-restricted CMV-specific TCR beta clonotypes.

Via MiXCR, TCRdb re-called the reads, giving one row per CDR3 protein. The sample yields a few hundred thousand distinct CDR3 sequences, 15% to 20% seen once. Trimming cost V 2 bases and J 8 bases; bases outside gene matches: 12. The CDR3 length is 17 residues. Per the germline V gene, CDR1 is SGHTA and CDR2 is FQGNSA. As regards this clonotype: As yet, its antigen is unknown.

Specimen: PBMCs. The chain links TRBV7-2 to TRBJ2-2; 9 bases agree with TRBD2. The receptor was isolated from a human donor in good health (CMV status not recorded). Some clones in this sample may be carry-over from other donors' samples. CDR3 sequence: CASSLRAAVAGVGELFF. CDR3 DNA: TGTGCCAGCAGCTTAAGGGCTGCGGTAGCGGGGGTGGGGGAGCTGTTTTTT.